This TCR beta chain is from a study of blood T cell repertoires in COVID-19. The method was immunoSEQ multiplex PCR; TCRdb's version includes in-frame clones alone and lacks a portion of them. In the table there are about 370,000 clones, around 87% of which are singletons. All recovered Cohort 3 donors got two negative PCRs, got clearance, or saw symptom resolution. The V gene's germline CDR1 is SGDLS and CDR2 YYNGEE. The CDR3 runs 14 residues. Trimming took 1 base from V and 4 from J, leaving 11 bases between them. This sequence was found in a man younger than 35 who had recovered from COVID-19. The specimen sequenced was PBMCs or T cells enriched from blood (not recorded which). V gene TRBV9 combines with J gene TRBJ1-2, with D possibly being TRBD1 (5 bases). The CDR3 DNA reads TGTGCCAGCAGCGTATCAGGGTCGATCTATGGCTACACCTTC. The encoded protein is CASSVSGSIYGYTF.